This T cell receptor beta chain was documented in a study of blood T cell repertoires in COVID-19. The wider study: Both acute and convalescent COVID-19 samples were obtained from the United States, Italy and Spain. PBMCs, B-cell-depleted T cells, or T cells were the source of the cDNA or gDNA that made up the material.

As handled by the study authors: Nucleated cell number was recorded as an estimate derived from reference gene primer amplification. Some clones are missing from TCRdb's copy, which holds only in-frame ones; the method was immunoSEQ multiplex PCR. V and J calls plus clone size are reproduced from that table; the DNA served to infer D and trimming. Of tens of thousands of clones in the sample, 84% are singletons; the top ten hold under 2%. Enrolment of Seattle patients took place during active infection, and they were followed longitudinally. V lost 1 base to trimming and J lost 4 bases, with 11 bases between them. The CDR3 consists of 14 residues. Germline V gene lookup returns CDR1 SGHDT and CDR2 YYEEEE.

Input material: peripheral blood. This receptor was obtained from a man in his sixties with COVID-19, enrolled during active disease. The rearrangement joins TRBV5-6 to TRBJ1-2, with a tentative D call TRBD1 (5 bases). CDR3 sequence (DNA): TGTGCCAGCAGCTTGCGGGGGTTCCTCTATGGCTACACCTTC. This encodes CASSLRGFLYGYTF.